The 17 T cell receptor beta chains presented below share a single source sample, sequenced in a study of T-cell reconstitution after alpha-beta-depleted transplantation in children. Researchers prepared the TCRbeta library using unique molecular identifiers, the study reports. A single record per CDR3 protein comes from TCRdb applying MiXCR to the PCR reads. The sample shows about 690,000 distinct CDR3 sequences, 16% of them seen only once. Sample: PBMCs from the stem cell graft donor, taken from the stem cell graft. The receptors derive from a human donor who donated a stem cell graft to a child with acute myeloid leukemia.

The chain couples TRBV4-3 to TRBJ2-2; no reliable D call. Germline V gene sequence: CDR1 LGHNA, CDR2 YSLEER. V was trimmed by 0 bases and J by 1 base, leaving 9 bases between them. CDR3 length: 16 amino acids. The DNA of the CDR3 is TGCGCCAGCAGCCAAGAAAGACACCAGAACACCGGGGAGCTGTTTTTT. This translates into CASSQERHQNTGELFF.

The rearrangement links TRBV7-2 to TRBJ1-2, with D possibly TRBD1 on 5 matching bases. V lost 1 base and J lost 8, with 17 bases in between. Germline loops: CDR1 SGHTA, CDR2 FQGNSA. This CDR3 has 15 amino acids. For the CDR3, the DNA is TGTGCCAGCAGCTTAGATTGGAGGGGCGCTTACGGCTACACCTTC. Encoded protein: CASSLDWRGAYGYTF.

This clonotype was recorded many times. V is TRBV5-1 and J is TRBJ2-3; D gene unclear. CDR1 and CDR2 (germline): SGHRS, YFSETQ. Trimming pared 5 bases from V and 2 bases from J, leaving 9 bases between. The CDR3 runs to 13 residues. CDR3 nucleotides: TGCGCCAGCAGGCGCGACTCCACAGATACGCAGTATTTT. Its translation: CASRRDSTDTQYF.

V and J are TRBV5-1 and TRBJ2-2, with D unclear. Trimming left V 1 base short and J 3 bases short, with 10 bases between. CDR1 SGHRS and CDR2 YFSETQ come from the germline V gene. The CDR3 totals 15 residues. The CDR3 spells CASSLTRQDTGELFF. The CDR3 DNA reads as TGCGCCAGCAGCTTGACCCGACAAGACACCGGGGAGCTGTTTTTT.

This clonotype has just a few counts. This chain links TRBV12-3 or TRBV12-4 with TRBJ2-1, with TRBD1 matching 11 bases. The CDR3 is made up of 14 amino acids. The J segment lost 6 bases and the V segment lost 6 bases, leaving 4 bases of the junction unmatched. The CDR3: CASRYGTGGNEQFF. The CDR3 DNA reads as TGTGCCAGCAGGTACGGGACAGGGGGCAATGAGCAGTTCTTC.

In regard to this clonotype: This likely reflects a read error, since a far larger clone is one base away. The chain's CDR3 is CSARGGSGTQAFF. As DNA, the CDR3 is TGCAGTGCTAGAGGGGGTTCGGGGACTCAAGCTTTCTTT. The chain combines TRBV20-1 with TRBJ1-1; weak D call: TRBD1 (5 bases). Germline V gives CDR1 DFQATT, CDR2 SNEGSKA (reference sequence). The V end lost 1 base, the J end lost 9 bases, and 15 bases lay between the germline ends. This CDR3 region has 13 residues.

This rearrangement joins TRBV27 to TRBJ1-5; D is unclear. Germline V gene lookup returns CDR1 MNHEY and CDR2 SMNVEV (reference sequence). Trimming pared 2 bases from V and 5 bases from J, leaving 16 bases between. CDR3 length: 16 amino acids. The CDR3 loop is CASSLTRAGYHQPQHF. The CDR3 DNA follows: TGTGCCAGCAGTTTAACCCGAGCGGGATACCATCAGCCCCAGCATTTT.

In this sample, this clonotype turned up a few times. V is TRBV27 and J is TRBJ1-1; 9 positions match TRBD1. The CDR3 is made up of 20 amino acids. Germline loops: CDR1 MNHEY, CDR2 SMNVEV (reference sequence). Trimming cost V 4 bases and J 1 base; bases outside gene matches: 19. The CDR3 coding sequence is TGTGCCAGCAGTTCAACCCACCGGGGGATATGGGGACAGGGGAACACTGAAGCTTTCTTT. This sequence encodes CASSSTHRGIWGQGNTEAFF.

This clonotype was observed many times. The J gene is TRBJ1-6, the V gene TRBV5-1, with D possibly TRBD1 on 5 matching bases. Germline V gives CDR1 SGHRS, CDR2 YFSETQ. CDR3 length: 16 amino acids. Trimming took off 6 bases at V and 7 bases at J, with 20 bases between the two ends. CDR3 residues: CASTLGVQRMNSPLHF. The CDR3 DNA reads as TGCGCCAGCACTTTGGGGGTCCAGCGCATGAATTCACCCCTCCACTTT.

A few counts support this clonotype. The chain employs TRBV2 and TRBJ2-6; 7 bases agree with TRBD1. V lost 6 bases, J lost 3 bases, and 5 bases stayed unmatched. This CDR3 is 15 amino acids long. In germline, CDR1 is SNHLY, CDR2 FYNNEI. CDR3 loop: CASSDDRVGANVLTF. As DNA, the CDR3 is TGTGCCAGCAGCGATGACAGGGTTGGGGCCAACGTCCTGACTTTC.

In its sample, this clonotype was seen many times. The J gene is TRBJ2-1, the V gene TRBV5-1; no clear D gene. There are 14 residues in the CDR3. CDR1 SGHRS and CDR2 YFSETQ come from the germline V gene. The V gene lost 1 base and the J gene lost 3 bases, with 8 bases spanning the gap. CDR3: CASSLSQLYNEQFF. Here the CDR3 DNA reads TGCGCCAGCAGCTTGTCACAGCTCTACAATGAGCAGTTCTTC.

The V gene is TRBV28, the J gene TRBJ2-2; the D gene is possibly TRBD1 (5 bases). This CDR3 is 15 amino acids long. CDR1 MDHEN and CDR2 SYDVKM come from the germline V gene. Trimming took 6 bases from V and 4 from J, leaving 15 bases between them. The CDR3 nucleotides read TGTGCCAGCAGCCGTCACGGTGGGGCCACCGGGGAGCTGTTTTTT. Its protein is CASSRHGGATGELFF.

On this clonotype itself: A much larger clonotype is one base distant, so this may be a read error. The chain links TRBV5-6 to TRBJ2-3; D is possibly TRBD1 (6 bases). In germline, CDR1 is SGHDT, CDR2 YYEEEE. The CDR3 totals 12 residues. The CDR3 is CASSLRDKTHYF. CDR3 coding DNA: TGTGCCAGCAGCCTCCGGGACAAGACGCACTATTTT.

This clonotype was counted a few times. The chain carries TRBV5-1 and TRBJ2-1; D assignment may be TRBD1 or TRBD2 (5 bases each). This CDR3 contains 14 residues. The germline V and J ends were trimmed by 2 bases and 8 bases, with 14 bases remaining between them. Germline V lookup: CDR1 SGHRS, CDR2 YFSETQ. This CDR3 reads CASSFLSGADEQFF. In DNA form, the CDR3 reads TGCGCCAGCAGCTTCTTGTCCGGGGCGGATGAGCAGTTCTTC.

This clonotype was picked up many times. The gene calls are TRBV29-1 and TRBJ2-6; D not certain. Trimming left V 3 bases short and J 3 bases short, with 6 bases between. CDR3 length: 13 amino acids. Per germline, CDR1 SQVTM and CDR2 ANQGSEA. The CDR3 nucleotides read TGCAGCGTTGAGGGTGTTGGGGCCAACGTCCTGACTTTC. This gives the protein CSVEGVGANVLTF.

This clonotype was found a few times. The CDR3 spells CASSLLAGPNTGELFF. The CDR3 DNA sequence: TGTGCCAGCAGCTTGCTTGCAGGGCCGAACACCGGGGAGCTGTTTTTT. This chain links TRBV5-5 with TRBJ2-2, with D tentatively TRBD1 (5 bases). The CDR3 loop spans 16 amino acids. V lost 1 base and J lost 0, with 10 bases in between. Germline CDR1 and CDR2: SGHKS and YYEKEE (reference sequence).

This rearrangement joins TRBV27 to TRBJ2-3, with TRBD2 as a possible D gene (6 bases). The V end was cut by 8 bases, the J end by 0 bases, with 9 bases between. The CDR3 runs 13 residues. The V gene's germline CDR1 is MNHEY and CDR2 SMNVEV (reference sequence). The CDR3 nucleotides read TGTGCCAGCGCGGGGCTTAGCACAGATACGCAGTATTTT. Translated: CASAGLSTDTQYF.